These 12 T cell receptor beta chains came from one sample sequenced in a study of blood T cell repertoires in COVID-19. The repertoire was sequenced with immunoSEQ multiplex PCR; TCRdb's copy has only in-frame clones and lacks some. The sample has about 69,000 clones, over 70% seen once. The specimen sequenced was peripheral blood. These receptor sequences come from a man in his sixties with acute or convalescent COVID-19.

A few counts support this clone. The chain combines TRBV10-2 with TRBJ1-2; 9 positions agree with TRBD1. The CDR3 contains 13 residues. Germline CDR1 WSHSY, CDR2 SAAADI. The J segment lost 5 bases and the V segment lost 7 bases, leaving 5 bases of the junction unmatched. The CDR3 reads CASTGDRVYGYTF. CDR3 nucleotides: TGCGCCAGCACTGGGGACAGGGTATATGGCTACACCTTC.

This clone qualifies as medium-sized. The V gene is TRBV12-3 or TRBV12-4, the J gene TRBJ2-1, with D perhaps TRBD1 (6 bases). Trimming pared 8 bases from V and 6 bases from J, leaving 11 bases between. The CDR3 is 12 residues long. As DNA, the CDR3 is TGTGCCAGCCGGCAGGGGATCAATGAGCAGTTCTTC. Protein: CASRQGINEQFF.

This chain joins TRBV7-2 and TRBJ1-3, with D hard to call. Germline CDR1 reads SGHTA; CDR2 reads FQGNSA. The CDR3 has 15 amino acids. The V end lost 1 base, the J end lost 5 bases, and 12 bases lay between the germline ends. CDR3 loop: CASSLERTKRNTIYF. As DNA, the CDR3 is TGTGCCAGCAGCTTAGAACGGACTAAACGAAACACCATATATTTT.

CDR3 nucleotides: TGTGCCTGGACTTTGGGACAGGGAAGTGGGGGCTACACCTTC. Amino acids: CAWTLGQGSGGYTF. The chain employs TRBV30 and TRBJ1-2; 9 bases match TRBD1. V was clipped by 4 bases and J by 8 bases; unmatched bases: 11. CDR3 size: 14 residues. Germline assignment: CDR1 GTSNPN and CDR2 SVGIG (reference sequence).

The chain has TRBV4-1 and TRBJ1-1; possible D gene TRBD1, 5 bases. With 4 bases removed from V and 7 bases from J, the gap between germline ends came to 25 bases. Germline V gives CDR1 MGHRA, CDR2 YSYEKL. The CDR3 runs to 17 residues. Here the CDR3 reads CASSPPNRNGGVGEAFF. The CDR3 coding sequence is TGCGCCAGCAGCCCACCCAATAGGAACGGGGGAGTGGGTGAAGCTTTCTTT.

This clone was recorded once. The gene calls are TRBV5-1 and TRBJ1-2, with 7 nucleotides matching TRBD1. V shed 0 bases, J shed 5 bases, and the junction held 4 bases outside the gene matches. The CDR3 consists of 14 residues. CDR1 is SGHRS, CDR2 YFSETQ, per germline. CDR3 residues: CASSLVGQSYGYTF. CDR3 DNA sequence: TGCGCCAGCAGCTTGGTGGGACAGAGTTATGGCTACACCTTC.

The chain has TRBV19 and TRBJ2-1; 9 nucleotides agree with TRBD2. Germline V gene lookup returns CDR1 LNHDA and CDR2 SQIVND (reference sequence). V lost 3 bases to trimming and J lost 4 bases; unmatched junction nucleotides: 4. This CDR3 comprises 15 residues. The CDR3 region has the DNA TGTGCCAGTAGTATGGGAGCGGGGGGTTACAATGAGCAGTTCTTC. Residues: CASSMGAGGYNEQFF.

This clone was counted once. J is TRBJ1-2 and V is TRBV19; D perhaps matches TRBD1 (5 bases). The length of the CDR3 is 14 residues. From germline, CDR1 is LNHDA and CDR2 SQIVND (reference sequence). The ends were cut back, 3 bases at V and 0 bases at J, with 8 bases in the middle. The CDR3 DNA reads TGTGCCAGTAGTATCCCAGGGCCTAACTATGGCTACACCTTC. Residues: CASSIPGPNYGYTF.

This rearrangement joins TRBV4-3 to TRBJ1-2; TRBD1 matches 7 bases. The CDR3 contains 15 residues. With V trimmed by 0 bases and J by 7 bases, 8 bases remained unmatched. The germline CDR1 and CDR2 sequences are LGHNA and YSLEER. CDR3 in DNA: TGCGCCAGCAGCCAAGATCGCCAGGGGGGCGTTGGCTACACCTTC. Amino acid sequence: CASSQDRQGGVGYTF.

This clone was detected a few times. This rearrangement joins TRBV14 to TRBJ1-1, with D unclear. This CDR3 comprises 17 residues. Germline CDR1 SGHDN, CDR2 FVKESK. V was pared by 1 base and J by 0 bases, with 15 bases between. The DNA for the CDR3 is TGTGCCAGCAGCCAAGGTATTGGGCTCAACATGAACACTGAAGCTTTCTTT. Encoded protein: CASSQGIGLNMNTEAFF.

V gene TRBV6-2 or TRBV6-3 combines with J gene TRBJ2-3; 9 nucleotides match TRBD1. This CDR3 is built from 16 residues. After removal of 0 bases from V and 2 bases from J, the junction contained 3 bases not matched to a gene. In germline, CDR1 is MNHEY, CDR2 SVGEGT. In nucleotides, the CDR3 is TGTGCCAGCAGTTACTCAGGGACAGGGACCACAGATACGCAGTATTTT. It codes for CASSYSGTGTTDTQYF.

The chain combines TRBV10-1 with TRBJ1-1; D not resolved. Germline CDR1 is WNHNN and CDR2 is SYGVQD (reference sequence). This CDR3 has 12 amino acids. V was trimmed by 3 bases and J by 7 bases, leaving 9 bases between them. The CDR3 here is CASSDQVYEAFF. DNA of the CDR3: TGCGCCAGCAGTGACCAGGTTTATGAAGCTTTCTTT.